A single sample is the source of the 3 T cell receptor beta chains below, sequenced in a study of cytomegalovirus exposure and HLA in healthy donors. The PCR employed 60 Vbeta primers together with 13 Jbeta primers. Only in-frame clones appear in the TCRdb table, and some are missing; sequencing was by immunoSEQ multiplex PCR. The sample has roughly 120,000 clones; 77% are singletons. Source material: PBMCs. These receptors all stem from a human donor in good health.

The chain couples TRBV7-2 to TRBJ2-1; 8 bases agree with TRBD2. Germline values: CDR1 SGHTA, CDR2 FQGNSA. Trimming cost V 5 bases and J 2 bases; bases outside gene matches: 8. The CDR3 has 16 residues. This CDR3 is CASSPHSGRPYNEQFF. DNA of the CDR3: TGTGCCAGCAGCCCTCACAGCGGGAGACCCTACAATGAGCAGTTCTTC.

V is TRBV27 and J is TRBJ2-1; 8 bases are a match to TRBD2. Germline loops: CDR1 MNHEY, CDR2 SMNVEV (reference sequence). This CDR3 region has 15 residues. With V trimmed by 3 bases and J by 4 bases, 5 bases remained unmatched. The CDR3 DNA sequence: TGTGCCAGCAGTTTCGTGTCTAGCGGGTACAATGAGCAGTTCTTC. It specifies CASSFVSSGYNEQFF.

The rearrangement joins TRBV4-1 to TRBJ1-5, with no clear D. The CDR3 totals 13 residues. CDR1 is MGHRA, CDR2 YSYEKL, per germline. V lost 0 bases and J 4 bases, leaving 4 bases between the germline ends. CDR3 nucleotides: TGCGCCAGCAGCCAAGAACGGAATCAGCCCCAGCATTTT. Its protein is CASSQERNQPQHF.